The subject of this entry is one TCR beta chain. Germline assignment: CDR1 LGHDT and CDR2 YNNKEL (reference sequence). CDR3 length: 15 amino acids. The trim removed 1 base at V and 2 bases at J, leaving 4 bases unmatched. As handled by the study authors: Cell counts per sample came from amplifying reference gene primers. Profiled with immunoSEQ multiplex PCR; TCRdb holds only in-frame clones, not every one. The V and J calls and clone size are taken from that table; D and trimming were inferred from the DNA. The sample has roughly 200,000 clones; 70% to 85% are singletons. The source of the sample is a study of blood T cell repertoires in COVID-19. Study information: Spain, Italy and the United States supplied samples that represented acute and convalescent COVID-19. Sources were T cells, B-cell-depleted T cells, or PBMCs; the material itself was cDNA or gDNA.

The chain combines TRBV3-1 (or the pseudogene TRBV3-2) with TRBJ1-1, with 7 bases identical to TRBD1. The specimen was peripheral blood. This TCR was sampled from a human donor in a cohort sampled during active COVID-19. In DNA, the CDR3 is TGTGCCAGCAGCCAAGTGCCAGGGGGTAACACTGAAGCTTTCTTT. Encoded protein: CASSQVPGGNTEAFF.